This T cell receptor (beta chain) appears in the sequencing data of a study of T-cell memory formation after mild COVID-19. Study conclusions and caveats: CM and EM subsets held most contracting CD4+ clones; EMRA held CD8+ ones.

As to this clonotype: The antigen remains undetermined.

One entry per CDR3 protein results from TCRdb running MiXCR on the 5' RACE reads. The repertoire holds 400,000 to 500,000 distinct CDR3 sequences, with 20% to 30% as singletons. Per germline, CDR1 SGHTA and CDR2 FQGTGA. The length of the CDR3 is 14 residues. V was shortened by 6 bases and J by 10 bases, with 16 bases between the two germline ends. The chain employs TRBV7-3 and TRBJ1-6; the D is unclear. The sample consisted of PBMCs or a T cell subset sorted from them (not recorded which). The sequence was obtained from an adult woman who had mild COVID-19 (a few samples of this study predate the infection). Cell type and time point are not known. The CDR3 reads CASSTGQSSSPLHF. The CDR3 nucleotides are TGTGCCAGCAGTACCGGCCAGTCCTCCTCACCCCTCCACTTT.